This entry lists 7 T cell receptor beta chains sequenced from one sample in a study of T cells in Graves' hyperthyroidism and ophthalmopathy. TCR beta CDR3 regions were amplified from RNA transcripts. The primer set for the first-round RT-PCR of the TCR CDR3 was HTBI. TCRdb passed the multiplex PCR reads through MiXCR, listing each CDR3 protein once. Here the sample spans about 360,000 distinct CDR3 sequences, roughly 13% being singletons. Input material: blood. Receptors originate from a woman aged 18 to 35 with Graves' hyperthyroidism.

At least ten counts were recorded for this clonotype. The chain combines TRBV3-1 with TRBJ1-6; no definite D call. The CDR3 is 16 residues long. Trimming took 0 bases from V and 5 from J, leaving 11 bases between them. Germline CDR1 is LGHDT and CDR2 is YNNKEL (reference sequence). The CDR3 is CASSQDRGRHNSPLHF. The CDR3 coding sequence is TGTGCCAGCAGCCAAGATCGTGGGCGCCATAATTCACCCCTCCACTTT.

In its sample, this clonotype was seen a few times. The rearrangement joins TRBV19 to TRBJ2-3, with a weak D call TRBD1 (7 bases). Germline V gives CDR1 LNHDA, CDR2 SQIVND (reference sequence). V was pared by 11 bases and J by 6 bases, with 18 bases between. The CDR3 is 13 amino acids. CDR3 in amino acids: CASGGGVRDTQYF. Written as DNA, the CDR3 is TGTGCCTCCGGAGGGGGCGTCCGCGATACGCAGTATTTT.

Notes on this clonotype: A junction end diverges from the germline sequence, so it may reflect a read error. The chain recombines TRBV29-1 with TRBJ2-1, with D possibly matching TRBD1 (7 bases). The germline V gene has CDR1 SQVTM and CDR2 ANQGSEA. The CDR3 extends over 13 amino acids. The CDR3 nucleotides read TGCAACGTTCAGGGGGGCTCCTACAATGAGCAGTTCTTC. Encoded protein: CNVQGGSYNEQFF.

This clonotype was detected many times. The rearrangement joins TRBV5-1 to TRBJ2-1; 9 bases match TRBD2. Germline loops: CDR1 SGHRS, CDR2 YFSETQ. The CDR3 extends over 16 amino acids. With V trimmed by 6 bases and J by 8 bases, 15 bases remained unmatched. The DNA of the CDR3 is TGCGCCAGCACCCCTTGGCGGGAGGGGGTGGTCCATGAGCAGTTCTTC. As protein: CASTPWREGVVHEQFF.

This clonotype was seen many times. The CDR3 nucleotides are TGTGCCACCAGTGATTTTAAAGCGGGGGGCTATGAGCAGTTCTTC. Amino acid sequence: CATSDFKAGGYEQFF. The genes are TRBV24-1 and TRBJ2-1; 9 bases line up with TRBD2. The germline CDR1 and CDR2 sequences are KGHDR and SFDVKD. The CDR3 has 15 residues. The ends lost 1 base at V and 8 bases at J; junction bases unmatched: 5.

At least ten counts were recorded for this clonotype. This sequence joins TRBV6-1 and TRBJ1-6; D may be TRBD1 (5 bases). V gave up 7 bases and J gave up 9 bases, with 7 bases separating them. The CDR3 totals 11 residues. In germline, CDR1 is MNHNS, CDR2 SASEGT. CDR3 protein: CASTQGSPLHF. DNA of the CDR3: TGTGCCAGCACCCAGGGTTCACCCCTCCACTTT.

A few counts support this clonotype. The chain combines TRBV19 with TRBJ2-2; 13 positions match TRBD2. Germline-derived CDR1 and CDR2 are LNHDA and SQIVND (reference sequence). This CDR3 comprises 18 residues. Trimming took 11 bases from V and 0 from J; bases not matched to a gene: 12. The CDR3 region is CASNRTGTSGANTGELFF. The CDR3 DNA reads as TGTGCCTCGAATAGAACCGGGACTAGCGGGGCGAACACCGGGGAGCTGTTTTTT.